Below, one T cell receptor beta chain is given with its context. The record originates from a study of stem cell transplantation in POMP-related autoinflammatory disease. Study context: The study hypothesized thymoproteasome defects skew the TRB repertoire via impaired CD8+ selection.

Germline CDR1 and CDR2: MNHNY and SVGAGI (reference sequence). V was clipped by 6 bases and J by 0 bases, with 14 bases between them. The CDR3 has 16 residues. Generated by immunoSEQ multiplex PCR, the TCRdb table keeps only in-frame clones and is missing some. Of roughly 6,500 clones detected, less than 90% appear once; the ten largest clones hold roughly 4%. What was sequenced was a CXCR5-defined cell subset from PBMCs. The origin of this receptor is a human donor in good health. The chain is built from TRBV6-6 and TRBJ2-2; D tentatively fits TRBD1 or TRBD2 (5 bases each). CDR3: CASSLGTATNTGELFF. The CDR3 nucleotides read TGTGCCAGCAGCCTAGGGACGGCCACGAACACCGGGGAGCTGTTTTTT.